The 17 T cell receptor beta chains listed next were all sequenced from one sample in a study of radiotherapy plus CTLA-4 blockade in lung cancer. Sequencing used immunoSEQ multiplex PCR; TCRdb keeps in-frame clones, though not all of them. The table shows over 100,000 clones, with around 84% occurring only once. The sequencing used peripheral blood, collected from a patient treated with radiotherapy plus ipilimumab. The source of these receptors is a human donor with non-small cell lung cancer that progressed on radiotherapy plus ipilimumab. Some clones in this sample may be carry-over from other donors' samples.

The count of this clone is one. The rearrangement uses TRBV4-3 and TRBJ1-2; no firm D call. The CDR3 consists of 15 residues. V shed 1 base and J shed 9 bases, with 18 bases lying between them. Germline V lookup: CDR1 LGHNA, CDR2 YSLEER. CDR3 loop: CASSQARPQAGSYTF. DNA for the CDR3: TGCGCCAGCAGCCAAGCCCGACCGCAAGCTGGTAGCTACACCTTC.

A single count supports this clone. This sequence joins TRBV7-9 and TRBJ2-7; 7 nucleotides agree with TRBD2. Trimming cost V 3 bases and J 3 bases; bases outside gene matches: 11. CDR1 and CDR2 (germline): SEHNR, FQNEAQ (reference sequence). The CDR3 runs to 16 residues. CDR3 region: CASSLGGRSGYYEQYF. CDR3 DNA: TGTGCCAGCAGCTTGGGGGGGAGGAGTGGTTACTACGAGCAGTACTTC. The whole variable domain, remainder taken from reference TRBV7-9 and TRBJ2-7, is DTGVSQNPRHKITKRGQNVTFRCDPISEHNRLYWYRQTLGQGPEFLTYFQNEAQLEKSRLLSDRFSAERPKGSFSTLEIQRTEQGDSAMYLCASSLGGRSGYYEQYFGPGTRLTVT.

CDR3 DNA: TGTGCCAGCAAGCGGTTAGTGGATTACAATGAGCAGTTCTTC. It encodes CASKRLVDYNEQFF. The chain recombines TRBV27 with TRBJ2-1; possibly TRBD2 for D (5 bases). The CDR3 covers 14 residues. The germline gives CDR1 MNHEY, CDR2 SMNVEV (reference sequence). The germline V and J ends were trimmed by 7 bases and 4 bases, with 14 bases remaining between them.

The J gene is TRBJ1-6, the V gene TRBV7-8; D perhaps matches TRBD1 (6 bases). The CDR3 consists of 14 residues. V dropped 2 bases and J dropped 14 bases, with 16 bases sitting between them. Germline CDR1 and CDR2: SGHVS and FQNEAQ. The CDR3 DNA reads as TGTGCCAGCAGCTTAAACAGGGACGGGCTTACCCTCCACTTT. This gives the protein CASSLNRDGLTLHF. Supplemented by reference TRBV7-8 and TRBJ1-6, the full variable domain reads GAGVSQSPRYKVAKRGQDVALRCDPISGHVSLFWYQQALGQGPEFLTYFQNEAQLDKSGLPSDRFFAERPEGSVSTLKIQRTQQEDSAVYLCASSLNRDGLTLHFGNGTRLTVT.

The chain uses TRBV7-8 and TRBJ1-2, with TRBD1 as a possible D gene (5 bases). The CDR3 extends over 15 amino acids. V was cut by 5 bases and J by 3 bases, with 16 bases left in between. The germline CDR1 and CDR2 sequences are SGHVS and FQNEAQ. CDR3 bases: TGTGCCAGCAGCCCCCCGGGACTCCTAGACTATGGCTACACCTTC. Translated: CASSPPGLLDYGYTF.

V usage is TRBV6-6 and J usage is TRBJ2-1, with D tentatively TRBD1 (6 bases). Germline CDR1 is MNHNY and CDR2 is SVGAGI (reference sequence). V was trimmed by 5 bases and J by 0 bases, leaving 14 bases between them. There are 16 residues in the CDR3. DNA of the CDR3: TGTGCCAGCAGTACCGGGACAACCAGCTCCTACAATGAGCAGTTCTTC. Translated: CASSTGTTSSYNEQFF.

The chain uses TRBV27 and TRBJ1-6; D is unresolved. This CDR3 spans 16 amino acids. V lost 4 bases, J lost 4 bases, and 14 bases lay in between. Looked up from germline, CDR1 is MNHEY and CDR2 is SMNVEV (reference sequence). This chain's CDR3 is CASSSSSRGYNSPLHF. CDR3 bases: TGTGCCAGCAGTTCCTCTAGTCGGGGTTATAATTCACCCCTCCACTTT.

This chain uses TRBV5-5 with TRBJ1-1; D is possibly TRBD1 (6 bases). This CDR3 has 13 amino acids. The ends were cut back, 7 bases at V and 8 bases at J, with 18 bases in the middle. In germline, CDR1 is SGHKS, CDR2 YYEKEE (reference sequence). This CDR3 reads CASYRGLRLEAFF. CDR3 bases: TGTGCCAGCTACCGGGGGCTGAGATTAGAAGCTTTCTTT. The full variable domain, with the rest looked up from reference TRBV5-5 and TRBJ1-1, is DAGVTQSPTHLIKTRGQQVTLRCSPISGHKSVSWYQQVLGQGPQFIFQYYEKEERGRGNFPDRFSARQFPNYSSELNVNALLLGDSALYLCASYRGLRLEAFFGQGTRLTVV.

The chain has TRBV10-3 and TRBJ2-3, with a tentative D call TRBD2 (6 bases). The CDR3 totals 14 residues. The germline gives CDR1 ENHRY, CDR2 SYGVKD. V dropped 6 bases and J dropped 3 bases, with 13 bases sitting between them. CDR3 loop: CAIRETRETDTQYF. CDR3 DNA: TGTGCCATCAGGGAGACTAGGGAGACAGATACGCAGTATTTT.

This clone was counted a few times. This rearrangement joins TRBV19 to TRBJ1-2; 7 bases match TRBD1. CDR3 length: 12 residues. Germline V gives CDR1 LNHDA, CDR2 SQIVND (reference sequence). The V segment lost 6 bases and the J segment 7 bases; nucleotides outside the gene matches: 5. This chain's CDR3 is CASRTGSFGYTF. CDR3 nucleotide sequence: TGTGCCAGTAGGACAGGGAGTTTTGGCTACACCTTC.

The V and J genes are TRBV5-1 and TRBJ2-3; D may correspond to TRBD1 or TRBD2 (5 bases each). The CDR3 contains 13 residues. Germline CDR1 reads SGHRS; CDR2 reads YFSETQ. Trimming removed 3 bases at V and 2 bases at J, with 7 bases between. The CDR3 nucleotides are TGCGCCAGCAGCTGGGACCACACAGATACGCAGTATTTT. This sequence encodes CASSWDHTDTQYF.

The V gene is TRBV6-1, the J gene TRBJ1-5; no clear D. This CDR3 has 14 residues. The germline CDR1 and CDR2 sequences are MNHNS and SASEGT. V was shortened by 0 bases and J by 3 bases, with 6 bases between the two germline ends. As DNA, the CDR3 is TGTGCCAGCAGTGAAGCAGGGCCCAATCAGCCCCAGCATTTT. Encoded protein: CASSEAGPNQPQHF.

The V call is TRBV10-3, the J call TRBJ2-3, with TRBD1 identical over 9 bases. The CDR3 covers 15 residues. The V segment lost 9 bases and the J segment 1 base; nucleotides outside the gene matches: 8. Germline V gene sequence: CDR1 ENHRY, CDR2 SYGVKD. Here the CDR3 DNA reads TGTGCCATGGGGGACAGGGAGGTGGGCACAGATACGCAGTATTTT. Its translation is CAMGDREVGTDTQYF.

The rearrangement uses TRBV10-3 and TRBJ2-5, with TRBD1 identical over 10 bases. With V trimmed by 2 bases and J by 3 bases, 3 bases remained unmatched. The CDR3 runs to 15 residues. Germline-derived CDR1 and CDR2 are ENHRY and SYGVKD. In nucleotides, the CDR3 is TGTGCCATCAGTGAGCGGGACAGGGGTGAAGAGACCCAGTACTTC. The encoded protein is CAISERDRGEETQYF.

This clone was seen a few times. Other DNA sequences in the same sample also yield this CDR3. The chain is built from TRBV5-1 and TRBJ1-6; D is uncertain. Between the trimmed V and J ends, which lost 0 bases and 9 bases, there was a span of 7 bases. Germline V gives CDR1 SGHRS, CDR2 YFSETQ. The CDR3 has 13 amino acids. As DNA, the CDR3 is TGCGCCAGCAGCTTGGAAATTGTTTCACCCCTCCACTTT. Translated, it gives CASSLEIVSPLHF.

About this clone: The sample contains more than one DNA sequence encoding this CDR3. The chain carries TRBV27 and TRBJ1-6; TRBD1 is a possible D gene (5 bases). CDR1 and CDR2 from the germline V gene are MNHEY and SMNVEV (reference sequence). Trimming pared 2 bases from V and 6 bases from J, leaving 23 bases between. CDR3 length: 19 amino acids. CDR3 in amino acids: CASSLILGTGRVFNSPLHF. In nucleotides, the CDR3 is TGTGCCAGCAGTTTAATCTTGGGGACCGGGCGGGTCTTTAATTCACCCCTCCACTTT.

The V gene is TRBV21-1, the J gene TRBJ2-6; no DNA check was done on the table's D call, TRBD1. TRBV21-1 is annotated as a pseudogene. This CDR3 region has 17 residues. The CDR3 spells CASSNQNLNSGANVLTF. CDR3 nucleotides: TGTGCCAGCAGCAATCAGAACCTGAACTCTGGGGCCAACGTCCTGACTTTC.